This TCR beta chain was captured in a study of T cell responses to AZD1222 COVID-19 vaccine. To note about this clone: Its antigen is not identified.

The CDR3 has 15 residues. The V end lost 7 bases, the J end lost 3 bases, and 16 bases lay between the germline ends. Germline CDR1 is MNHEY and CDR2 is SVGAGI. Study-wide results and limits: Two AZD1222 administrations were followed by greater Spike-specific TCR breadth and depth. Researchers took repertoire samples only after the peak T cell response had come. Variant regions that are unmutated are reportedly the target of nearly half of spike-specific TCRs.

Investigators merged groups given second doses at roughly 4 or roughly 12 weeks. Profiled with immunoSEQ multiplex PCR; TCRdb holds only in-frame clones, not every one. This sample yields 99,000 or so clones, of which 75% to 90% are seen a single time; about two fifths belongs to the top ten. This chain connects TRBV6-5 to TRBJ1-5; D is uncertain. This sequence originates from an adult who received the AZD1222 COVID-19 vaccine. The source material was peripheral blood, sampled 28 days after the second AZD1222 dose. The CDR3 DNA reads TGTGCCAGCACCCAAGGCCAAGGCCTCAATCAGCCCCAGCATTTT. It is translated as CASTQGQGLNQPQHF.